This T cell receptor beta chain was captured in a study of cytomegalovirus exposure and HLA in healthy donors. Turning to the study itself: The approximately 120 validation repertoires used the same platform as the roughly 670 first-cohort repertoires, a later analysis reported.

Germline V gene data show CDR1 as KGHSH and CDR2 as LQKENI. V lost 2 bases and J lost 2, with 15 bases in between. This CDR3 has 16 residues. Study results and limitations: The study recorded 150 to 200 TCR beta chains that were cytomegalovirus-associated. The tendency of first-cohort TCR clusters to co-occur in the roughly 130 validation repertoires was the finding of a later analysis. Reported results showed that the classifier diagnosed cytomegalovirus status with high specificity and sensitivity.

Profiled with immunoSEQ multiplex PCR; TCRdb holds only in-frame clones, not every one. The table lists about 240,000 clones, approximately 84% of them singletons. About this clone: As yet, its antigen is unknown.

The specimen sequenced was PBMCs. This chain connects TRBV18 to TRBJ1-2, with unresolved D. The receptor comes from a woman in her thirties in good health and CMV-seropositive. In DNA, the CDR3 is TGTGCCAGCTCACCAACGACATCTGGGCAGAACTATGGCTACACCTTC. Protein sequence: CASSPTTSGQNYGYTF.